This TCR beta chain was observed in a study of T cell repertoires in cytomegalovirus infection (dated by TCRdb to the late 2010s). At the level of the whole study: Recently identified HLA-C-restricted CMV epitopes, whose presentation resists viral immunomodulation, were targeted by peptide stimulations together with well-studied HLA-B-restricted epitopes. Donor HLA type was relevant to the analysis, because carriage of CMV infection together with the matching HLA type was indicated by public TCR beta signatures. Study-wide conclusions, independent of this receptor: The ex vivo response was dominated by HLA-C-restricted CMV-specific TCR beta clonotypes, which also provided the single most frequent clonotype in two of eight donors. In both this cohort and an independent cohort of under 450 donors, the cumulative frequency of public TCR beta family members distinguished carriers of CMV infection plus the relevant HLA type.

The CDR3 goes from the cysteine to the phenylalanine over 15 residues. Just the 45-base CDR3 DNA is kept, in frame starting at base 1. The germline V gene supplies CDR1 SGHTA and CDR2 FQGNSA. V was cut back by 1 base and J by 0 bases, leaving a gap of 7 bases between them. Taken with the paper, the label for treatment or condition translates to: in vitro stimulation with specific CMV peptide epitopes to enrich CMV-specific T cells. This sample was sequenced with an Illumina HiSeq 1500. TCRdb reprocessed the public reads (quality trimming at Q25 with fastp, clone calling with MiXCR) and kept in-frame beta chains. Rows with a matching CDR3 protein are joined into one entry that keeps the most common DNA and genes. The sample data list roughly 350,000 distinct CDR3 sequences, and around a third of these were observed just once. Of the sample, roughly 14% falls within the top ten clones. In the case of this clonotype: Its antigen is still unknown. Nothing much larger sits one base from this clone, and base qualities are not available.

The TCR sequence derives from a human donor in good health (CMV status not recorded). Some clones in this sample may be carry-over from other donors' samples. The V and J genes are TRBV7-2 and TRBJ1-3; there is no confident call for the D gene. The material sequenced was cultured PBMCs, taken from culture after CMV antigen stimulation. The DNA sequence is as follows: TGTGCCAGCAGCTTAGTCCGAACCTCTGGAAACACCATATATTTT. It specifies CASSLVRTSGNTIYF.